The text below deals with one T cell receptor (beta chain). This specimen belongs to a study of blood T cell repertoires in COVID-19. Study details: T cells, B-cell-depleted T cells, or PBMCs provided the cDNA or gDNA that served as material.

Authors' processing steps: Nucleated cell number was recorded as an estimate derived from reference gene primer amplification. The assay was immunoSEQ multiplex PCR, and TCRdb's table has in-frame clones only and misses some. The V and J calls and clone size were taken over from that table, and D and trimming were inferred from the DNA. The sample lists a few hundred thousand clones; roughly 88% were seen once. V lost 6 bases to trimming and J lost 7 bases; unmatched junction nucleotides: 14. Germline CDR1 is SQVTM and CDR2 is ANQGSEA. The CDR3 totals 14 residues. Source material: peripheral blood. The clonotype was recovered from a woman younger than 45 with acute or convalescent COVID-19. The chain has TRBV29-1 and TRBJ1-2; the match to TRBD1 covers 7 bases. The CDR3 region has the DNA TGCAGCGTCTCTACCGGGACAGTCGGCTTTGGCTACACCTTC. Translating it yields CSVSTGTVGFGYTF.